Presented here are 8 T cell receptor beta chains from one specimen sequenced in a study of T cell responses to AZD1222 COVID-19 vaccine. The data were produced by immunoSEQ multiplex PCR, yet TCRdb's version contains in-frame clones alone and is incomplete. The sample yields about 150,000 clones, around 87% seen once. The source material was peripheral blood, sampled 28 days after the second AZD1222 dose. Source of these receptors: an adult who received the AZD1222 COVID-19 vaccine.

This clone was seen only a few times. This rearrangement joins TRBV27 to TRBJ2-3, with D perhaps matching TRBD2 (6 bases). CDR1 and CDR2 from the germline V gene are MNHEY and SMNVEV (reference sequence). Trimming removed 5 bases at V and 3 bases at J, with 9 bases between. The CDR3 totals 13 residues. The DNA of the CDR3 is TGTGCCAGCAGTGGTGGGGGGACAGATACGCAGTATTTT. Protein sequence: CASSGGGTDTQYF.

V usage is TRBV6-2 or TRBV6-3 and J usage is TRBJ2-1; 12 bases are shared with TRBD2. Germline V gene data show CDR1 as MNHEY and CDR2 as SVGEGT. V lost 5 bases, J lost 13 bases, and 9 bases stayed unmatched. The CDR3 length is 14 residues. This chain's CDR3 is CASSLAGGPSPQFF. The CDR3, as DNA: TGTGCCAGCAGTCTAGCGGGAGGGCCCAGCCCCCAGTTCTTC.

This clone was recorded only once. V gene TRBV18 combines with J gene TRBJ2-7; D perhaps matches TRBD1 (5 bases). V lost 4 bases to trimming and J lost 4 bases, with 8 bases between them. The germline gives CDR1 KGHSH, CDR2 LQKENI. This CDR3 is built from 12 residues. CDR3 amino acids: CASSLAGYEQYF. DNA of the CDR3: TGTGCCAGCTCACTTGCAGGGTACGAGCAGTACTTC.

This chain uses TRBV6-2 or TRBV6-3 with TRBJ2-6; a weak D match, TRBD1 (5 bases). CDR3 length: 15 residues. Germline V lookup: CDR1 MNHEY, CDR2 SVGEGT. V lost 0 bases and J 2 bases, leaving 5 bases between the germline ends. The CDR3 DNA reads TGTGCCAGCAGTTACTCCAGGGCTGGGGCCAACGTCCTGACTTTC. Encoded protein: CASSYSRAGANVLTF.

The chain uses TRBV28 and TRBJ2-7; unclear D gene. The CDR3 length is 12 residues. Germline V gene sequence: CDR1 MDHEN, CDR2 SYDVKM. V dropped 7 bases and J dropped 8 bases, with 15 bases sitting between them. The CDR3 nucleotides are TGTGCCAGCATAGACTCAGTACAGAAGCAGTACTTC. This sequence encodes CASIDSVQKQYF.

This rearrangement joins TRBV19 to TRBJ1-5; D not certain. CDR1 and CDR2 (germline): LNHDA, SQIVND (reference sequence). The CDR3 is 13 amino acids. Trimming cost V 10 bases and J 6 bases, with 16 bases left between them. CDR3 sequence reads: CATNGRETQPQHF. Written as DNA, the CDR3 is TGTGCCACCAATGGGCGGGAGACTCAGCCCCAGCATTTT. The variable domain in full, completed from reference TRBV19 and TRBJ1-5, reads DGGITQSPKYLFRKEGQNVTLSCEQNLNHDAMYWYRQDPGQGLRLIYYSQIVNDFQKGDIAEGYSVSREKKESFPLTVTSAQKNPTAFYLCATNGRETQPQHFGDGTRLSIL.

This sequence joins TRBV10-3 and TRBJ2-2; D may match TRBD1 or TRBD2 (5 bases each). CDR1 ENHRY and CDR2 SYGVKD come from the germline V gene. The V end was cut by 0 bases, the J end by 3 bases, with 14 bases between. The length of the CDR3 is 17 residues. The CDR3 region has the DNA TGTGCCATCAGTGAGTCTTTGCCGGGACGGCACACCGGGGAGCTGTTTTTT. Amino acid sequence: CAISESLPGRHTGELFF.

The chain carries TRBV28 and TRBJ1-4, with 9 bases matching TRBD1. The CDR3 length is 14 residues. With 6 bases clipped from V and 9 bases from J, the junction kept 8 bases outside the gene matches. Germline CDR1 reads MDHEN; CDR2 reads SYDVKM. As DNA, the CDR3 is TGTGCCAGCAGGCCGGGACAGGGAAATCAAAAACTGTTTTTT. Translating gives CASRPGQGNQKLFF.